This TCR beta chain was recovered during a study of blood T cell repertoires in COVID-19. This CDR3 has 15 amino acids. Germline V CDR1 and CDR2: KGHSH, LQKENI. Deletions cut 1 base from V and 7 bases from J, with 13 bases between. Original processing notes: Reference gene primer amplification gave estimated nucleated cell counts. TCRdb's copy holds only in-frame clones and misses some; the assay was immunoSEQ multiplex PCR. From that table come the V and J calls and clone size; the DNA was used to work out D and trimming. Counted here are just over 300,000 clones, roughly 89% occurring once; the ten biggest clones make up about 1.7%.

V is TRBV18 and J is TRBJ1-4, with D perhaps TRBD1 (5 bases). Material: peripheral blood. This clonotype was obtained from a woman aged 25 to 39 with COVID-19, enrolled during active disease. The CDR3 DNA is TGTGCCAGCTCACCACTAGGGACCGGGAGTGAAAAACTGTTTTTT. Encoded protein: CASSPLGTGSEKLFF.